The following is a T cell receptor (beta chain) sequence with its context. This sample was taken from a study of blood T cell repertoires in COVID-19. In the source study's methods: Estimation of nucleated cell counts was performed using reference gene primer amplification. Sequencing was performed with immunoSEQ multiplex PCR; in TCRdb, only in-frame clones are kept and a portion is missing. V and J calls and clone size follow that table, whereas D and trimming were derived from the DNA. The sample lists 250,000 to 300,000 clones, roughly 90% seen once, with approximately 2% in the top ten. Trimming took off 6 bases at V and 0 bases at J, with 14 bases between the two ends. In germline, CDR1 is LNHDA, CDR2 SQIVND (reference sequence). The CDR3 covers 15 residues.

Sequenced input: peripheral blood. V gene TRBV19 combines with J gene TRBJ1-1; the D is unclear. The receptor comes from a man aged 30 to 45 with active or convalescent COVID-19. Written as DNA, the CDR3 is TGTGCCAGTAGGATCGAGGATGCGGTGAACACTGAAGCTTTCTTT. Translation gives CASRIEDAVNTEAFF. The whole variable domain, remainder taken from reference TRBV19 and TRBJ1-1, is DGGITQSPKYLFRKEGQNVTLSCEQNLNHDAMYWYRQDPGQGLRLIYYSQIVNDFQKGDIAEGYSVSREKKESFPLTVTSAQKNPTAFYLCASRIEDAVNTEAFFGQGTRLTVV.